A selection of T cell receptor beta chains follows, all from one sample in a study of radiation and T cells in renal cell carcinoma. Sequenced by immunoSEQ multiplex PCR; TCRdb stores in-frame clones only, minus some. The profile shows about 130,000 clones, more than 80% of them singletons. The source was blood, collected from a patient whose treatment included radiotherapy and nephrectomy. These receptor sequences come from a woman aged 55-70 years with renal cell carcinoma. The CDR3 runs from the conserved cysteine through the conserved F or W. D genes are given only for firm matches. Clone sizes are given selectively: once, few, many, or a class where the clone is expanded.

V gene: TRBV19
clone size: .
J gene: TRBJ1-2
D gene: TRBD1
CDR3 protein: CASSSLDRALNGYTF

V gene: TRBV5-1
clone size: .
J gene: TRBJ1-3
D gene: .
CDR3 protein: CASSLLPGTGNTIYF

V gene: TRBV9
clone size: .
J gene: TRBJ2-3
D gene: .
CDR3 protein: CASSVGQTLGTDTQYF

V gene: TRBV6-6
clone size: .
J gene: TRBJ1-4
D gene: .
CDR3 protein: CASNPDAAGEKLFF

V gene: TRBV2
clone size: .
J gene: TRBJ2-3
D gene: .
CDR3 protein: CASSDLTPGGQYF

V gene: TRBV7-2
clone size: medium-sized
J gene: TRBJ1-2
D gene: .
CDR3 protein: CASSLGQGRRGYTF

V gene: TRBV5-1
clone size: .
J gene: TRBJ1-1
D gene: .
CDR3 protein: CASSLDGGGTEAFF

V gene: TRBV4-2
clone size: .
J gene: TRBJ1-1
D gene: .
CDR3 protein: CASSQDLGLPNTEAFF

V gene: TRBV5-5
clone size: few
J gene: TRBJ2-2
D gene: TRBD1
CDR3 protein: CASITGGEITGELFF

V gene: TRBV4-1
clone size: few
J gene: TRBJ1-1
D gene: .
CDR3 protein: CASSQGGRGENTEAFF

V gene: TRBV19
clone size: .
J gene: .
D gene: TRBD1
CDR3 protein: CASRDRNRGDEQYF

V gene: TRBV29-1
clone size: .
J gene: TRBJ2-1
D gene: TRBD1
CDR3 protein: CSAGTGGLNEQFF

V gene: TRBV11-2
clone size: .
J gene: TRBJ1-1
D gene: .
CDR3 protein: CASSPSVIRIEAFF

V gene: TRBV15
clone size: .
J gene: TRBJ2-7
D gene: .
CDR3 protein: CATSRDRGREQYF

V gene: TRBV10-2
clone size: .
J gene: TRBJ2-1
D gene: .
CDR3 protein: CASSPRGPSYNEQFF

V gene: TRBV6-5
clone size: .
J gene: TRBJ2-7
D gene: .
CDR3 protein: CASSYFHGYEQYF

V gene: TRBV19
clone size: .
J gene: TRBJ2-3
D gene: TRBD2
CDR3 protein: CASSILAGSDTQYF

V gene: TRBV14
clone size: .
J gene: TRBJ2-7
D gene: .
CDR3 protein: CASSQVSHEQYF